This T cell receptor beta chain is from a study of CD8 T cells in Susac syndrome (dated by TCRdb to about 2019). Regarding the research as a whole: Of the Susac syndrome patients who were sequenced, six had clinically active disease and about 8 were in clinical remission. At blood withdrawal, Susac syndrome patients were therapy-naive, treated with corticosteroids (with IVIg additionally given to some), or treated with IVIg alone. Whether CD8+ T cell activation and differentiation in Susac syndrome was antigen driven was tested using repertoire sequencing. CD8+ T cell repertoire clonality was compared between some 13 healthy donors, some 14 Susac syndrome patients and 15 multiple sclerosis patients.

High-throughput TCR beta sequencing profiled peripheral blood CD8+ and CD4+ T cells from healthy donors, Susac syndrome patients and multiple sclerosis patients. The Susac syndrome patients fulfilled recently defined diagnostic criteria for definite or probable disease. CD8+ TEMRA cells were enriched by FACS, while bulk CD8+ and CD4+ T cells were purified by magnetic negative isolation. Blood was collected in EDTA tubes and processed within 24 hours, with PBMCs isolated through density gradient centrifugation. PBMCs intended for TCR sequencing were cryopreserved in liquid nitrogen and thawed later in a water bath at 37 degrees C. The sorted or isolated CD4+, CD8+ and CD8+ TEMRA cells had a purity of 90% or higher. Trimming leaves V shorter by 5 bases and J shorter by 2 bases, with the junction holding 3 bases beyond the gene matches. The germline V gene encodes CDR1 SGHTA and CDR2 FQGTGA. The CDR3 runs 15 residues from the cysteine to the phenylalanine. Only the CDR3 DNA is retained, 45 bases long and in frame from the first base.

As regards this clonotype: The clone's antigen remains unknown. No much larger clonotype is one base removed from it; base qualities were not supplied.

General study outcomes and caveats: Sixteen and five Susac-specific public clones were found in the total CD8+ and CD8+ TEMRA repertoires, respectively. The TCR sequencing and HLA analysis was acknowledged to have included a relatively small number of individuals. Clonal expansion was seen in Susac syndrome CD8+ repertoires, peaking in CD8+ TEMRA cells and being greater in clinically active patients than in remitting ones.

RNA was extracted using the RNeasy kit, and about 0.45 to 1 microgram was reverse transcribed with random hexamers. The immunoSEQ multiplex PCR assay, which covers 54 Vbeta and 13 Jbeta segments, was used to amplify TCR beta CDR3 regions. PCR amplification bias was corrected using a synthetic template baseline for primer optimization and computational correction. The original methods were these. Reads were annotated to V, D and J genes according to IMGT and were analyzed with immunoSEQ Analyzer, with only productive sequences retained. To calculate clonality, Shannon entropy was normalized by log2 of the number of productive unique sequences and then subtracted from one. For each patient and control, public and private clones were evaluated within the 100 most prevalent clones. Clones were defined as Susac-specific when absent from the healthy and MS cohorts, from roughly 1,000 published viral clones and from other ImmuneACCESS disease sequences. Through fastp at Q25 and MiXCR, TCRdb rebuilt clones from the public reads, retaining in-frame beta chains. One record per CDR3 amino acid sequence lists the most common genes and DNA. In this record, the V and J calls reflect TCRdb's handling and not the investigators' own analysis. The sample table holds 100,000 or so distinct CDR3 sequences, of which 95% were seen once. The top ten hold 0.25% to 0.35% of the sample.

This TCR was recovered from a human donor with Susac syndrome. Rearrangement joined TRBV7-3 to TRBJ2-6; 7 bases in the middle match TRBD1. The specimen sequenced was CD8+ T cells from PBMCs. The CDR3 amino acid sequence is: CASSPQGAGANVLTF. The bases are TGTGCCAGCAGCCCCCAGGGGGCTGGGGCCAACGTCCTGACTTTC. The variable domain in full, with residues beyond the CDR3 obtained from the reference TRBV7-3 and TRBJ2-6 genes, is GAGVSQTPSNKVTEKGKYVELRCDPISGHTALYWYRQSLGQGPEFLIYFQGTGAADDSGLPNDRFFAVRPEGSVSTLKIQRTERGDSAVYLCASSPQGAGANVLTFGAGSRLTVL.